The 2 T cell receptor beta chains listed next were all sequenced from one sample in a study of OX40 agonist ivuxolimab in advanced cancers. Some clones are missing from TCRdb's copy, which holds only in-frame ones; the method was immunoSEQ multiplex PCR. This sample has roughly 62,000 clones; about 90% occur once, and the top ten carry 3.5% to 4%. Sequences were derived from CD4+ or CD8+ T cells sorted from blood, sampled in a trial of the OX40 agonist ivuxolimab. The receptors were gathered from an adult with an advanced solid tumor such as melanoma, head and neck, liver or kidney cancer.

This clone turned up a few times. The chain combines TRBV6-1 with TRBJ2-7, with D unresolved. The CDR3 totals 14 residues. V dropped 4 bases and J dropped 7 bases, with 17 bases sitting between them. Germline loops: CDR1 MNHNS, CDR2 SASEGT. CDR3 coding DNA: TGTGCCAGCAGTGTAGTCGGTCTCACTTGGGAGCAGTACTTC. This gives the protein CASSVVGLTWEQYF.

The rearrangement links TRBV4-3 to TRBJ2-6; a weak D match, TRBD1 (5 bases). V lost 0 bases and J 1 base, leaving 10 bases between the germline ends. The CDR3 extends over 17 amino acids. CDR1 LGHNA and CDR2 YSLEER come from the germline V gene. CDR3 protein: CASSQDIKGSGANVLTF. CDR3 nucleotide sequence: TGCGCCAGCAGCCAAGATATCAAGGGGTCTGGGGCCAACGTCCTGACTTTC.